The clone carrying this T cell receptor (beta chain) was observed once. Per the original methods: Amplified reference gene primers provided the basis for estimating nucleated cell counts. Data came from immunoSEQ multiplex PCR; TCRdb stores just in-frame clones and leaves some out. V and J calls plus clone size are reproduced from that table; the DNA served to infer D and trimming. The repertoire has under 40,000 clones, around nine tenths of them found once; the top ten carry around 5.7%. The record originates from a study of blood T cell repertoires in COVID-19. Study as a whole: Acute-phase and convalescent COVID-19 samples originated in the United States, Italy and Spain. From T cells, B-cell-depleted T cells, or PBMCs came the material, which was cDNA or gDNA.

The length of the CDR3 is 15 residues. Germline V gene data show CDR1 as LNHDA and CDR2 as SQIVND (reference sequence). V was shortened by 3 bases and J by 5 bases, with 17 bases between the two germline ends. V is TRBV19 and J is TRBJ2-7; tentative D call: TRBD1 (6 bases). The receptor's source is a human donor in a cohort sampled during active COVID-19. The source material was peripheral blood. CDR3 loop: CASSILFQGSHEQYF. The CDR3 region has the DNA TGTGCCAGTAGTATTTTGTTCCAGGGGAGCCACGAGCAGTACTTC.